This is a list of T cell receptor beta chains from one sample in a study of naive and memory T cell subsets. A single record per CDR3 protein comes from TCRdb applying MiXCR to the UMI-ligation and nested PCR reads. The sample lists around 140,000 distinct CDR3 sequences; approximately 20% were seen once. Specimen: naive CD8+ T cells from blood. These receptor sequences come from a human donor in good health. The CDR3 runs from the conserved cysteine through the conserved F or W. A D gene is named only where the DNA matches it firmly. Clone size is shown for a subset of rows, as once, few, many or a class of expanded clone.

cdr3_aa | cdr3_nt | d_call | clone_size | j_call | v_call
CASSPRGQGPDTQYF | TGTGCCAGCAGCCCCCGGGGTCAGGGTCCAGATACGCAGTATTTT | - | - | TRBJ2-3 | TRBV7-2
CASSVGGFGTNTGELFF | TGTGCCAGCAGCGTGGGGGGGTTCGGAACGAACACCGGGGAGCTGTTTTTT | TRBD2 | few | TRBJ2-2 | TRBV9
CSAVGWTSEGVEQYF | TGCAGCGCAGTAGGTTGGACTAGCGAGGGGGTTGAGCAGTACTTC | TRBD2 | - | TRBJ2-7 | TRBV29-1
CASRFATGNYGYTF | TGTGCCAGCAGATTTGCGACAGGGAACTATGGCTACACCTTC | TRBD1 | - | TRBJ1-2 | TRBV5-6
CATSPGQGVYGYTF | TGTGCCACCAGCCCCGGACAGGGGGTCTATGGCTACACCTTC | TRBD1 | few | TRBJ1-2 | TRBV15
CATSRGTLGEAFF | TGTGCCACCAGCAGAGGGACATTGGGTGAAGCTTTCTTT | - | - | TRBJ1-1 | TRBV15
CASSQYQMGYEQYF | TGTGCCAGCAGCCAGTACCAGATGGGCTACGAGCAGTACTTC | - | - | TRBJ2-7 | TRBV7-8
CASSVSGRTNEKLFF | TGTGCCAGCAGCGTAAGTGGTCGGACTAATGAAAAACTGTTTTTT | - | few | TRBJ1-4 | TRBV9
CASSPEGDTEAFF | TGTGCCAGCAGCCCCGAGGGGGACACTGAAGCTTTCTTT | - | - | TRBJ1-1 | TRBV7-8
CASSSGRVVDYGYTF | TGTGCCAGCAGTTCGGGCAGGGTAGTCGACTATGGCTACACCTTC | - | few | TRBJ1-2 | TRBV28
CSAPTGLASGEQYF | TGCAGTGCGCCGACCGGACTAGCCTCTGGGGAGCAGTACTTC | TRBD2 | - | TRBJ2-7 | TRBV20-1
CSVVLFFGSVTEAFF | TGCAGCGTTGTTCTTTTTTTTGGATCCGTCACTGAAGCTTTCTTT | - | many | TRBJ1-1 | TRBV29-1
CASSLWDSGTNPPYNEQFF | TGCGCCAGCAGCTTGTGGGACTCCGGGACCAACCCCCCATACAATGAGCAGTTCTTC | - | - | TRBJ2-1 | TRBV5-1
CASSRTTEVSTHEQFF | TGCGCCAGCAGCAGGACGACAGAAGTTTCGACCCATGAGCAGTTCTTC | - | few | TRBJ2-1 | TRBV5-1
CSASAGRLDEQFF | TGCAGTGCTAGTGCGGGCCGGTTGGATGAGCAGTTCTTC | - | - | TRBJ2-1 | TRBV20-1
CASSPGHVGEAFF | TGTGCCAGCAGTCCGGGACACGTCGGTGAAGCTTTCTTT | - | few | TRBJ1-1 | TRBV6-5
CASSRTGGSVYGYTF | TGTGCCAGCAGCAGGACAGGGGGCAGCGTCTATGGCTACACCTTC | TRBD1 | - | TRBJ1-2 | TRBV11-2
CASSLLGGELFF | TGTGCCAGCAGTTTATTGGGCGGGGAGCTGTTTTTT | - | - | TRBJ2-2 | TRBV27
CASSHRDYNEQFF | TGTGCCAGCAGTCACCGGGACTACAATGAGCAGTTCTTC | - | few | TRBJ2-1 | TRBV6-5
CASSLDPSNQPQHF | TGCGCCAGCAGCTTGGATCCAAGCAATCAGCCCCAGCATTTT | - | few | TRBJ1-5 | TRBV5-1
CASSFETGELFF | TGTGCCAGCAGCTTTGAAACCGGGGAGCTGTTTTTT | - | few | TRBJ2-2 | TRBV5-6
CASSPGLAGGPSNTGELFF | TGTGCCAGCAGCCCGGGACTAGCGGGAGGGCCCTCGAATACCGGGGAGCTGTTTTTT | TRBD2 | few | TRBJ2-2 | TRBV7-6
CASSLVGSSEGTQYF | TGTGCCAGCAGTTTAGTGGGTTCCAGTGAGGGGACCCAGTACTTC | - | - | TRBJ2-5 | TRBV27
CASSSPSGGADFQETQYF | TGTGCCAGCAGCTCCCCCTCGGGGGGGGCCGATTTCCAAGAGACCCAGTACTTC | TRBD2 | - | TRBJ2-5 | TRBV7-9